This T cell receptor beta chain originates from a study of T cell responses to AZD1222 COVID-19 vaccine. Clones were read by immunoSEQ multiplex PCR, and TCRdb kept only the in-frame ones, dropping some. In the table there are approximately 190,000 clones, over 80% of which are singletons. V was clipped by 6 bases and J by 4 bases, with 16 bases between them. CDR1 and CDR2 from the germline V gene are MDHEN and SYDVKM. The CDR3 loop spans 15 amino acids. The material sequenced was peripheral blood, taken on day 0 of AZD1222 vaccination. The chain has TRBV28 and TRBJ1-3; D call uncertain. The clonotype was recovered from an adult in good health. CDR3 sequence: CASSRRGLGGNTIYF. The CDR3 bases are TGTGCCAGCAGCCGTCGAGGTTTGGGCGGAAACACCATATATTTT.